This T cell receptor beta chain was identified during a study of radiation and T cells in renal cell carcinoma. Described time point: baseline pretreatment blood. Indicated treatment: 15 Gy SBRT to primary tumor, nephrectomy 4 weeks later. This clone has a handful of counts. Germline-derived CDR1 and CDR2 are SGHRS and YFSETQ. The CDR3 consists of 14 residues. Trimming cost V 0 bases and J 0 bases, with 5 bases left between them. Sequencing was performed with immunoSEQ multiplex PCR; in TCRdb, only in-frame clones are kept and a portion is missing. Seen here are about 130,000 clones, approximately 90% observed once, and the top ten hold around 12%.

This specimen was blood, taken from a patient whose treatment included radiotherapy and nephrectomy. The source is a woman aged 45-60 years with renal cell carcinoma. V and J are TRBV5-1 and TRBJ2-3, with unresolved D. CDR3 sequence (DNA): TGCGCCAGCAGCTTGGGTACTAGCACAGATACGCAGTATTTT. It encodes CASSLGTSTDTQYF.